Below are 28 T cell receptor beta chains sequenced from a single sample in a study of blood T cell repertoires in COVID-19. Assay used: immunoSEQ multiplex PCR; TCRdb lists only in-frame clones, some missing. The data contain around 250,000 clones, about 84% of them singletons. Sequencing used PBMCs or T cells enriched from blood (not recorded which). Source of these receptors: a woman aged 45-60 years who had recovered from COVID-19.

V and J are TRBV7-9 and TRBJ2-2; 7 nucleotides align to TRBD1. Unmatched junction bases numbered 11, after V lost 4 bases and J lost 6 bases. This CDR3 has 16 amino acids. Germline V gives CDR1 SEHNR, CDR2 FQNEAQ (reference sequence). DNA of the CDR3: TGTGCCAGCAGCTCCGACAGGGTACGAAAGGCCGGGGAGCTGTTTTTT. Translated, it gives CASSSDRVRKAGELFF.

The CDR3 sequence is CAWSAQQGSYGYTF. The CDR3 DNA is TGTGCCTGGAGTGCCCAACAGGGGTCGTATGGCTACACCTTC. This sequence joins TRBV30 and TRBJ1-2, with TRBD1 matching over 7 bases. With 1 base clipped from V and 5 bases from J, the junction kept 7 bases outside the gene matches. The CDR3 totals 14 residues. Germline V gene data show CDR1 as GTSNPN and CDR2 as SVGIG (reference sequence).

This rearrangement joins TRBV9 to TRBJ1-1; D remains ambiguous. The germline V gene encodes CDR1 SGDLS and CDR2 YYNGEE. V gave up 0 bases and J gave up 1 base, with 7 bases separating them. This CDR3 contains 14 residues. CDR3 sequence: CASSVVSGNTEAFF. CDR3 DNA sequence: TGTGCCAGCAGCGTAGTCTCCGGGAACACTGAAGCTTTCTTT.

CDR3 bases: TGTGCCTGGAGTTTGGGAGCATTCCAAGACACTGAAGCTTTCTTT. Protein: CAWSLGAFQDTEAFF. The J gene is TRBJ1-1, the V gene TRBV30; D gene uncertain. Germline-derived CDR1 and CDR2 are GTSNPN and SVGIG (reference sequence). CDR3 length: 15 residues. V was trimmed by 2 bases and J by 3 bases, leaving 16 bases between them.

This chain connects TRBV7-2 to TRBJ2-5; 8 nucleotides agree with TRBD1. V shed 8 bases and J 1 base; nucleotides not matched to a gene: 12. The CDR3 is 16 amino acids. Germline lookup yields CDR1 SGHTA and CDR2 FQGNSA. This chain's CDR3 is CASSRPGQATQETQYF. The CDR3 coding sequence is TGTGCCAGCTCCCGGCCGGGACAGGCGACCCAAGAGACCCAGTACTTC.

The chain couples TRBV7-9 to TRBJ2-2; a possible D gene is TRBD2 (6 bases). Germline loops: CDR1 SEHNR, CDR2 FQNEAQ (reference sequence). The CDR3 covers 18 residues. Trimming shortened V by 5 bases and J by 5 bases, and 24 bases separated the two germline ends. The CDR3 sequence is CASSPTGTSPQGTGELFF. The CDR3, as DNA: TGTGCCAGCAGCCCGACGGGAACTAGCCCCCAAGGAACCGGGGAGCTGTTTTTT.

The chain couples TRBV5-1 to TRBJ2-1; 8 nucleotides match TRBD2. Germline-derived CDR1 and CDR2 are SGHRS and YFSETQ. The CDR3 consists of 15 residues. V lost 2 bases and J lost 9; bases outside the gene matches: 10. CDR3 in amino acids: CASSLAGVISGEQFF. The CDR3 DNA reads as TGCGCCAGCAGCTTAGCGGGAGTAATTTCCGGTGAGCAGTTCTTC.

This chain uses TRBV7-2 with TRBJ1-5; 7 nucleotides agree with TRBD1. The CDR3 has 17 amino acids. The trim removed 4 bases at V and 2 bases at J, leaving 11 bases unmatched. CDR1 and CDR2 from the germline V gene are SGHTA and FQGNSA. CDR3 protein: CASSSVKQGPGNQPQHF. The DNA for the CDR3 is TGTGCCAGCAGCTCCGTAAAACAGGGGCCGGGCAATCAGCCCCAGCATTTT.

This clone was recorded a few times. The chain has TRBV29-1 and TRBJ1-1; 7 nucleotides line up with TRBD1. This CDR3 region has 12 residues. Trimming took 6 bases from V and 4 from J; bases not matched to a gene: 5. Germline V lookup: CDR1 SQVTM, CDR2 ANQGSEA. The CDR3 DNA reads as TGCAGCGTAAACAGGGGCGGCACTGAAGCTTTCTTT. Amino acid sequence: CSVNRGGTEAFF.

This sequence joins TRBV6-2 or TRBV6-3 and TRBJ2-5; the match to TRBD1 covers 10 bases. Unmatched junction bases numbered 9, after V lost 6 bases and J lost 5 bases. Per the germline V gene, CDR1 is MNHEY and CDR2 is SVGEGT. The CDR3 covers 15 residues. The CDR3 is CASSPRQGAGETQYF. As DNA, the CDR3 is TGTGCCAGCAGCCCCCGACAGGGGGCAGGTGAGACCCAGTACTTC.

J is TRBJ2-5 and V is TRBV19; TRBD1 matches 10 bases. Germline trimming cut 4 bases from V and 2 bases from J; bases unmatched to any gene: 7. There are 16 residues in the CDR3. Germline V gene sequence: CDR1 LNHDA, CDR2 SQIVND (reference sequence). The CDR3 sequence is CASSKRGTGEQETQYF. The DNA of the CDR3 is TGTGCCAGTAGTAAAAGGGGGACAGGGGAACAAGAGACCCAGTACTTC. The complete variable domain, with remaining parts taken from reference TRBV19 and TRBJ2-5, reads DGGITQSPKYLFRKEGQNVTLSCEQNLNHDAMYWYRQDPGQGLRLIYYSQIVNDFQKGDIAEGYSVSREKKESFPLTVTSAQKNPTAFYLCASSKRGTGEQETQYFGPGTRLLVL.

The chain joins TRBV3-1 (or the pseudogene TRBV3-2) to TRBJ1-1, with 8 positions matching TRBD1. The CDR3 runs to 14 residues. The V and J ends lost 2 bases and 9 bases, in that order; junction bases with no gene match: 8. Looked up from germline, CDR1 is LGHDT and CDR2 is YNNKEL (reference sequence). The CDR3 reads CASSQPGQGRKAFF. As DNA, the CDR3 is TGTGCCAGCAGCCAACCCGGACAGGGACGGAAAGCTTTCTTT.

This sequence joins TRBV11-2 and TRBJ1-5; D gene ambiguous. Trimming took off 3 bases at V and 5 bases at J, with 8 bases between the two ends. The germline CDR1 and CDR2 sequences are SGHAT and FQNNGV. The CDR3 spans 13 residues. This chain's CDR3 is CASSLNSHQPQHF. The CDR3 DNA reads TGTGCCAGCAGCTTGAACAGCCATCAGCCCCAGCATTTT.

V gene TRBV6-5 combines with J gene TRBJ1-1, with 8 positions matching TRBD1. The CDR3 runs 14 residues. Germline lookup yields CDR1 MNHEY and CDR2 SVGAGI. V trimming: 6 bases; J trimming: 4 bases; junction bases outside the gene matches: 7. In DNA form, the CDR3 reads TGTGCCAGCAGATTCGACAGGGGTGGCACTGAAGCTTTCTTT. This gives the protein CASRFDRGGTEAFF.

J is TRBJ2-1 and V is TRBV24-1; D ambiguous. Trimming took 2 bases from V and 0 from J, leaving 16 bases between them. CDR3 length equals 18 residues. Germline values: CDR1 KGHDR, CDR2 SFDVKD. Written as DNA, the CDR3 is TGTGCCACCAGTGATTCTTGGGCCGCCCCGAGCTCCTACAATGAGCAGTTCTTC. This translates into CATSDSWAAPSSYNEQFF.

V usage is TRBV6-2 or TRBV6-3 and J usage is TRBJ2-3, with 7 bases fitting TRBD2. V was pared by 5 bases and J by 6 bases, with 11 bases of the junction left unmatched. The CDR3 sequence is 15 residues long. The germline gives CDR1 MNHEY, CDR2 SVGEGT. CDR3 coding DNA: TGTGCCAGCAGTCCGAGCGGACTAGGCTGGGATACGCAGTATTTT. The encoded protein is CASSPSGLGWDTQYF.

The rearrangement uses TRBV18 and TRBJ1-6, with D possibly being TRBD1 (6 bases). The germline V gene encodes CDR1 KGHSH and CDR2 LQKENI. V was trimmed by 1 base and J by 7 bases, leaving 11 bases between them. The CDR3 is made up of 15 amino acids. Here the CDR3 reads CASSPQGGANSPLHF. CDR3 sequence (DNA): TGTGCCAGCTCACCACAAGGGGGAGCAAATTCACCCCTCCACTTT.

The rearrangement uses TRBV19 and TRBJ1-5, with 9 bases identical to TRBD1. The V segment lost 3 bases and the J segment 7 bases; nucleotides outside the gene matches: 10. Germline V gene data show CDR1 as LNHDA and CDR2 as SQIVND (reference sequence). The CDR3 is 16 amino acids. CDR3 region: CASSIASGQGWQPQHF. The CDR3 DNA sequence: TGTGCCAGTAGTATTGCGTCGGGACAGGGATGGCAGCCCCAGCATTTT.

The V call is TRBV6-4, the J call TRBJ2-1; 11 nucleotides line up with TRBD2. Germline loops: CDR1 MRHNA, CDR2 SNTAGT. V dropped 4 bases and J dropped 8; count of bases not matched to a gene: 10. CDR3 size: 16 residues. For the CDR3, the DNA is TGTGCCAGCAGTGGCCAAGGGACTAGCGGAAGCCATGAGCAGTTCTTC. Encoded protein: CASSGQGTSGSHEQFF.

This clone has a single count. This chain joins TRBV5-1 and TRBJ2-2; 7 bases are shared with TRBD2. The CDR3 has 15 residues. J gave up 6 bases and V 9 bases, and 14 bases lay outside the gene matches. The germline V gene encodes CDR1 SGHRS and CDR2 YFSETQ. CDR3 nucleotides: TGCGCCACCCGGGCCGACAGCGGGAATGCCGGGGAGCTGTTTTTT. It yields the protein CATRADSGNAGELFF.

This chain links TRBV6-4 with TRBJ1-5; D not resolved. CDR1 is MRHNA and CDR2 is SNTAGT in the germline V gene. V shed 2 bases and J shed 8 bases, with 10 bases lying between them. CDR3 length: 13 residues. The CDR3 loop is CASSDRYGEPQHF. The CDR3 DNA sequence: TGTGCCAGCAGTGACAGGTACGGAGAGCCCCAGCATTTT.

The J gene is TRBJ1-1, the V gene TRBV7-9; the match to TRBD1 covers 8 bases. The ends lost 5 bases at V and 5 bases at J; junction bases unmatched: 10. In germline, CDR1 is SEHNR, CDR2 FQNEAQ (reference sequence). CDR3 length: 15 amino acids. CDR3 sequence: CASSAAGQGLTEAFF. DNA for the CDR3: TGTGCCAGCAGCGCCGCAGGACAGGGTCTGACTGAAGCTTTCTTT.

The rearrangement joins TRBV9 to TRBJ1-5, with D maybe TRBD1 (5 bases). The germline CDR1 and CDR2 sequences are SGDLS and YYNGEE. V lost 0 bases and J lost 9, with 13 bases in between. This CDR3 is 14 amino acids long. CDR3 in amino acids: CASSVDAGERPQHF. Written as DNA, the CDR3 is TGTGCCAGCAGCGTAGACGCGGGGGAGCGGCCCCAGCATTTT.

This chain joins TRBV7-3 and TRBJ2-1; D might be TRBD2 (6 bases). Germline CDR1 is SGHTA and CDR2 is FQGTGA. The germline V and J ends were trimmed by 5 bases and 3 bases, with 14 bases remaining between them. There are 15 residues in the CDR3. The CDR3 DNA is TGTGCCAGCAGCGCCCGGGACTCCTACTACAATGAGCAGTTCTTC. Its protein is CASSARDSYYNEQFF.

J is TRBJ2-1 and V is TRBV10-2; 9 bases fit TRBD2. The CDR3 covers 16 residues. Trimming cost V 6 bases and J 8 bases; bases outside gene matches: 14. The germline CDR1 and CDR2 sequences are WSHSY and SAAADI. Here the CDR3 DNA reads TGCGCCAGCAGCCCCGCGGGGAGCGGGGGGTGGTATGAGCAGTTCTTC. As protein: CASSPAGSGGWYEQFF.

CDR3 coding DNA: TGTGCCAGCAGCGCCGTGCCCGGGACTAGAAACGAGCAGTTCTTC. Protein sequence: CASSAVPGTRNEQFF. V gene TRBV9 combines with J gene TRBJ2-1; 8 bases agree with TRBD2. CDR1 and CDR2 from the germline V gene are SGDLS and YYNGEE. The CDR3 runs 15 residues. V dropped 3 bases and J dropped 10; count of bases not matched to a gene: 12.

CDR3 DNA sequence: TGTGCCAGCAGCTTAGGAACGGGAGGCACCTACGAGCAGTACTTC. It translates to CASSLGTGGTYEQYF. V usage is TRBV7-8 and J usage is TRBJ2-7, with TRBD2 matching over 7 bases. The length of the CDR3 is 15 residues. Per the germline V gene, CDR1 is SGHVS and CDR2 is FQNEAQ. After removal of 1 base from V and 2 bases from J, the junction contained 5 bases not matched to a gene.

This CDR3 reads CASKSTGSGTGELFF. DNA for the CDR3: TGTGCCAGCAAATCGACAGGGTCGGGTACCGGGGAGCTGTTTTTT. The chain couples TRBV2 to TRBJ2-2, with 7 nucleotides matching TRBD1. Germline assignment: CDR1 SNHLY and CDR2 FYNNEI. CDR3 length: 15 residues. V shed 7 bases and J 5 bases; nucleotides not matched to a gene: 10.